The clone carrying this T cell receptor beta chain occurred once. The V and J ends lost 6 bases and 2 bases respectively, with 11 bases between them. There are 14 residues in the CDR3. CDR1 and CDR2 (germline): MNHEY, SVGEGT. This specimen belongs to a study of blood T cell repertoires in COVID-19. Generated by immunoSEQ multiplex PCR, the TCRdb table keeps only in-frame clones and is missing some. The sample holds about 200,000 clones, 80% to 90% seen once. The rearrangement joins TRBV6-2 or TRBV6-3 to TRBJ1-3; D is possibly TRBD1 (5 bases). The sample consisted of peripheral blood. This TCR was sampled from a man between 60 and 75 years old who had recovered from COVID-19. CDR3 sequence (DNA): TGTGCCAGCAGCGACAGACATACTGGAAACACCATATATTTT. This gives the protein CASSDRHTGNTIYF.